The clone carrying this TCR beta chain was seen more than once but under ten times. The antigen remains undetermined. Unique molecular identifiers were incorporated during preparation of the TCRbeta library. TCRdb fed the PCR reads into MiXCR, producing one record per CDR3 protein. In the table there are about 980,000 distinct CDR3 sequences, about 29% of which are singletons. The sample is drawn from a study of T-cell reconstitution after alpha-beta-depleted transplantation in children. Study-level results: Newly produced T cells mostly provided counts and TCRbeta diversity after one year, as hyperexpanded clones declined.

The input for sequencing was PBMCs, mostly from graft donor cells, taken 360 days after TCRalphabeta/CD19-depleted stem cell transplant. This TCR was recovered from a boy under three years old who had a stem cell transplant for SCID, so the T cells may come from the graft donor.

CDR3 in amino acids: CASSLVEPSYNEQFF. CDR3 DNA: TGCGCCAGCAGCTTAGTTGAGCCCTCCTACAATGAGCAGTTCTTC. This sequence joins TRBV5-1 and TRBJ2-1; D is uncertain. Per germline, CDR1 SGHRS and CDR2 YFSETQ. The CDR3 totals 15 residues. V was shortened by 2 bases and J by 0 bases, with 9 bases between the two germline ends.